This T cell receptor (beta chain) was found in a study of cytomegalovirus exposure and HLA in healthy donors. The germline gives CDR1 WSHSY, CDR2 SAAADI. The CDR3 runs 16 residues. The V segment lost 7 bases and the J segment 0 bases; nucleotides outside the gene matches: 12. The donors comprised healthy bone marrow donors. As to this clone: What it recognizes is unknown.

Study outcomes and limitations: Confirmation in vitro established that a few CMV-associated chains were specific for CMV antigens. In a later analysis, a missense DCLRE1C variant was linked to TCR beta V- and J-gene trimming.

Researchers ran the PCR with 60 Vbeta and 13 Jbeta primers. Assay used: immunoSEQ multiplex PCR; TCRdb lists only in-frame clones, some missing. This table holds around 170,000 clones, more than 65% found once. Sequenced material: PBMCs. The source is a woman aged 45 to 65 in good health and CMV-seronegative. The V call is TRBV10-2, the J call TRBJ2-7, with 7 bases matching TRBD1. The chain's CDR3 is CASNGRGISSSYEQYF. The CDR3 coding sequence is TGCGCCAGCAATGGCAGGGGGATTTCCAGCTCCTACGAGCAGTACTTC.